This is a list of T cell receptor beta chains from one sample in a study of shared clonotypes between healthy human individuals. Repertoires were generated with immunoSEQ multiplex PCR, while TCRdb's copy carries only in-frame clones and drops some. The profile shows some 380,000 clones, just over 95% of them singletons. Sequencing was performed on memory CD8+ T cells sorted from blood. The receptor set was obtained from a young man in good health. Both conserved end residues are trimmed from each CDR3.

j_gene,v_gene,CDR3aa
TRBJ2-5,TRBV2,ASSDEGKAKKY
TRBJ2-1,TRBV19,ASSTSGRSPSYNEQF
TRBJ2-1,TRBV6-1,ASSEALRGEQF
TRBJ2-5,TRBV28,ASSSELAGGRETQY
TRBJ2-4,TRBV28,ASRQQVGNIQY
TRBJ2-7,TRBV28,ASSLGRLEEQY
TRBJ2-2,TRBV6-5,ASSGSGGITGELF
TRBJ2-7,TRBV20-1,SARQGYEQY
TRBJ2-7,TRBV18,ASSRSSGESYEQY
TRBJ1-2,TRBV11-2,ASSLAGRTSNYGYT
TRBJ2-1,TRBV2,ASSEARLAGRNEQF
TRBJ1-1,TRBV18,ASSRDRLTEAF
TRBJ2-3,TRBV27,ASSRLAGGSSTDTQY
TRBJ2-2,TRBV5-1,ASSLVGRYGELF
TRBJ2-7,TRBV5-1,ASSLEHEQY
TRBJ1-5,TRBV6-1,ASSEEFTDNQPQH
TRBJ2-5,TRBV9,ASSVDGETQY
TRBJ2-3,TRBV28,ASNDPGTDTQY
TRBJ2-7,TRBV5-1,ASSRTAYYEQY
TRBJ2-7,TRBV7-9,ASSLEGLAGISYEQY
TRBJ2-5,TRBV6-1,ASSEAPGVAQY
TRBJ1-1,TRBV20-1,SARGGRAF
TRBJ2-7,TRBV27,ASKSITGSGSYEQY
TRBJ2-1,TRBV2,ASSVLAGRSHEQF
TRBJ2-4,TRBV11-1,ASSRGTDAGIQY
TRBJ2-2,TRBV5-5,ASSLGRDSYTGELF
TRBJ2-1,TRBV6-1,ASSELGTSSYNEQF
TRBJ2-1,TRBV10-3,AISVGGGPFNEQF
TRBJ1-2,TRBV28,ASSPRQTADYGYT
TRBJ2-2,TRBV2,ASSVRTSGLGELF
TRBJ2-2,TRBV6-1,ASRSGEGGELF
TRBJ2-3,TRBV28,ASSLLREGYTQY
TRBJ1-3,TRBV28,ASSLRGTRGNTIY
TRBJ2-3,TRBV4-1,ASRPQGLGVSDTQY
TRBJ2-2,TRBV6-5,ASTRLAGNTGELF
TRBJ1-1,TRBV10-3,AISEYLVGQGNTEAF
TRBJ2-3,TRBV30,AWSVGGRDDTQY
TRBJ1-2,TRBV20-1,SARTIYGYT
TRBJ2-3,TRBV25-1,ASSDRSRTDTQY
TRBJ1-1,TRBV20-1,SARGNTEAF
TRBJ1-2,TRBV28,ASSLDSQHGYT
TRBJ2-6,TRBV19,ASSLAGGANVLT
TRBJ2-7,TRBV5-1,ASSLRLGYEQY
TRBJ2-3,TRBV5-4,ASSLSGSDTQY
TRBJ2-7,TRBV6-5,ASSYSSGIASYEQY
TRBJ2-7,TRBV27,ASSFREGPYEQY